This T cell receptor beta chain was identified in a study of CD8+CD57+ T cells in acquired aplastic anemia. Turning to the study itself: Each DNA sample taken from sorted CD4+ and CD8+ cells came to 3 to 4 ug on average. There were some 9.8 million reads, on average, for CD4+ cells from healthy donors. Overall study findings and caveats: Patients and controls turned out to have approximately 29 CD8+ CDR3 sequences in common.

This CDR3 has 12 amino acids. The V segment lost 4 bases and the J segment 5 bases; nucleotides outside the gene matches: 1. To note about this clonotype: What it binds is unknown.

Both TCR beta VDJ combination and CDR3 sequence profiling were carried out. Genomic DNA was the template for this profiling. TCRdb itself ran the reads through MiXCR, one entry per CDR3 protein. The sample lists approximately 380,000 distinct CDR3 sequences; about two thirds were seen once. Sequencing used sorted CD4+, CD8+, or CD8+CD57+ T cells (not recorded which) from PBMCs. This sequence joins TRBV12-3 or TRBV12-4 and TRBJ2-5; TRBD1 matches at 7 bases. The clonotype originates from a human donor in good health, serving as a control. DNA for the CDR3: TGTGCCAGCAGTTGGGGACAGGAGACCCAGTACTTC. Its translation: CASSWGQETQYF.